The 32 T cell receptor beta chains below were found in one sample sequenced in a study of blood T cell repertoires in COVID-19. Clones were read by immunoSEQ multiplex PCR, and TCRdb kept only the in-frame ones, dropping some. The sample comprises approximately 230,000 clones, around 85% of which are singletons, and 8.9% rests with the top ten. The sample consisted of peripheral blood. The receptors were sampled from an elderly man with acute or convalescent COVID-19.

This chain links TRBV4-1 with TRBJ2-1; the match to TRBD2 covers 9 bases. This CDR3 has 19 amino acids. Germline V gene lookup returns CDR1 MGHRA and CDR2 YSYEKL. Germline trimming cut 0 bases from V and 7 bases from J; bases unmatched to any gene: 16. The CDR3 spells CASSQEVPIGGGARNEQFF. CDR3 bases: TGCGCCAGCAGCCAAGAGGTACCAATTGGCGGGGGGGCGAGGAATGAGCAGTTCTTC.

The chain carries TRBV7-9 and TRBJ2-7; the match to TRBD1 covers 11 bases. The ends lost 0 bases at V and 6 bases at J; junction bases unmatched: 4. Germline CDR1 and CDR2: SEHNR and FQNEAQ (reference sequence). This CDR3 is 15 amino acids long. For the CDR3, the DNA is TGTGCCAGCAGCTTAGCTTCTGGGACAGGGGGCGAGCAGTACTTC. As protein: CASSLASGTGGEQYF.

The rearrangement uses TRBV5-4 and TRBJ2-1; possible D gene TRBD1, 6 bases. The germline V gene has CDR1 SGHNT and CDR2 YYREEE (reference sequence). There are 15 residues in the CDR3. V was trimmed by 4 bases and J by 2 bases, leaving 13 bases between them. The CDR3 sequence: CASSEDSFAYNEQFF. DNA of the CDR3: TGTGCCAGCAGCGAGGACAGTTTTGCCTACAATGAGCAGTTCTTC.

The chain joins TRBV27 to TRBJ2-1, with D perhaps TRBD2 (6 bases). Germline lookup yields CDR1 MNHEY and CDR2 SMNVEV (reference sequence). There are 15 residues in the CDR3. Deletions cut 5 bases from V and 0 bases from J, with 11 bases between. The CDR3 nucleotides read TGTGCCAGCAGTCTGGAGGGGAGCTCCTACAATGAGCAGTTCTTC. Its protein is CASSLEGSSYNEQFF.

The CDR3 spells CASSLGLGRAEAFF. For the CDR3, the DNA is TGTGCCAGCAGCCTGGGGCTGGGGAGGGCTGAAGCTTTCTTT. The V and J genes are TRBV2 and TRBJ1-1, with a weak D call TRBD1 (5 bases). Germline V gene data show CDR1 as SNHLY and CDR2 as FYNNEI. Deletions cut 6 bases from V and 6 bases from J, with 17 bases between. This CDR3 has 14 residues.

The CDR3 DNA reads as TGTGCCACCAGTGATCCTTCGACAGGGAGCTCCTACAATGAGCAGTTCTTC. This codes for CATSDPSTGSSYNEQFF. V gene TRBV24-1 combines with J gene TRBJ2-1; TRBD1 agrees at 7 bases. CDR3 length equals 17 residues. J gave up 0 bases and V 3 bases, and 7 bases lay outside the gene matches. The germline gives CDR1 KGHDR, CDR2 SFDVKD.

V gene TRBV6-6 combines with J gene TRBJ2-7; 7 nucleotides align to TRBD1. V lost 8 bases and J lost 7; bases outside the gene matches: 8. The germline gives CDR1 MNHNY, CDR2 SVGAGI (reference sequence). The CDR3 has 12 residues. The chain's CDR3 is CASRQGIREQYF. CDR3 in DNA: TGTGCCAGCCGACAGGGAATACGGGAGCAGTACTTC.

V and J are TRBV24-1 and TRBJ2-6; D might be TRBD1 (5 bases). The germline CDR1 and CDR2 sequences are KGHDR and SFDVKD. This CDR3 is built from 16 residues. V lost 0 bases, J lost 0 bases, and 5 bases lay in between. Written as DNA, the CDR3 is TGTGCCACCAGTGATTTGGGACACTCTGGGGCCAACGTCCTGACTTTC. It yields the protein CATSDLGHSGANVLTF.

This clone has just a few counts. This rearrangement joins TRBV7-2 to TRBJ1-1; TRBD1 agrees at 7 bases. With V trimmed by 5 bases and J by 1 base, 4 bases remained unmatched. Looked up from germline, CDR1 is SGHTA and CDR2 is FQGNSA. This CDR3 has 14 amino acids. The CDR3 is CASSPRQGNTEAFF. The CDR3 nucleotides read TGTGCCAGCAGCCCGCGACAGGGGAACACTGAAGCTTTCTTT. Looking up the rest from reference TRBV7-2 and TRBJ1-1 gives the full variable domain: GAGVSQSPSNKVTEKGKDVELRCDPISGHTALYWYRQSLGQGLEFLIYFQGNSAPDKSGLPSDRFSAERTGGSVSTLTIQRTQQEDSAVYLCASSPRQGNTEAFFGQGTRLTVV.

This sequence joins TRBV11-2 and TRBJ2-5; D unclear. The V gene's germline CDR1 is SGHAT and CDR2 FQNNGV. Trimming left V 5 bases short and J 5 bases short, with 15 bases between. This CDR3 is built from 14 residues. CDR3 bases: TGTGCCAGCAGCCCCAGGCCCAGTTGGGAGACCCAGTACTTC. This translates into CASSPRPSWETQYF. Complete variable domain (other parts from reference TRBV11-2 and TRBJ2-5): EAGVAQSPRYKIIEKRQSVAFWCNPISGHATLYWYQQILGQGPKLLIQFQNNGVVDDSQLPKDRFSAERLKGVDSTLKIQPAKLEDSAVYLCASSPRPSWETQYFGPGTRLLVL.

V is TRBV5-1 and J is TRBJ2-7; 13 bases are a match to TRBD2. V trimming: 0 bases; J trimming: 0 bases; junction bases outside the gene matches: 3. Per germline, CDR1 SGHRS and CDR2 YFSETQ. The length of the CDR3 is 17 residues. CDR3 sequence (DNA): TGCGCCAGCAGCTTGGGGGGACTAGCGGGGTACTCCTACGAGCAGTACTTC. Its translation is CASSLGGLAGYSYEQYF.

The V and J genes are TRBV6-5 and TRBJ1-1, with 7 bases fitting TRBD1. Germline assignment: CDR1 MNHEY and CDR2 SVGAGI. The V gene end was trimmed by 6 bases and the J gene end by 0 bases; junction bases not matched to a gene: 7. The CDR3 has 15 amino acids. CDR3 loop: CASRGRDSMNTEAFF. The CDR3 nucleotides read TGTGCCAGCAGGGGTAGGGACAGCATGAACACTGAAGCTTTCTTT.

The CDR3 sequence: CASSQERGYEQYF. Written as DNA, the CDR3 is TGCGCCAGCAGCCAAGAAAGAGGATACGAGCAGTACTTC. The genes are TRBV4-1 and TRBJ2-7; no clear D gene. Germline loops: CDR1 MGHRA, CDR2 YSYEKL. The CDR3 runs to 13 residues. Between the trimmed V and J ends, which lost 0 bases and 4 bases, there was a span of 7 bases.

The V gene is TRBV4-1, the J gene TRBJ2-7; TRBD1 agrees at 9 bases. Germline values: CDR1 MGHRA, CDR2 YSYEKL. The CDR3 spans 17 residues. Trimming removed 1 base from V and 3 bases from J; junction bases left unmatched: 10. CDR3 protein: CASSQGPPGQGFYEQYF. The DNA for the CDR3 is TGCGCCAGCAGCCAAGGACCCCCGGGACAGGGTTTCTACGAGCAGTACTTC.

The table lists this clone with a few counts. The chain employs TRBV7-9 and TRBJ1-3; no clear D gene. The CDR3 is 15 amino acids. Germline values: CDR1 SEHNR, CDR2 FQNEAQ (reference sequence). With 5 bases removed from V and 2 bases from J, the gap between germline ends came to 13 bases. CDR3 in DNA: TGTGCCAGCAGCCGAGCGGGCGGCGCTGGAAACACCATATATTTT. Protein: CASSRAGGAGNTIYF.

This chain connects TRBV7-9 to TRBJ2-2; possible D gene TRBD2, 5 bases. The length of the CDR3 is 19 residues. Trimming left V 7 bases short and J 0 bases short, with 24 bases between. The germline V gene encodes CDR1 SEHNR and CDR2 FQNEAQ (reference sequence). The CDR3 sequence is CASTHAGRGSLTNTGELFF. In DNA, the CDR3 is TGTGCCAGCACCCACGCAGGTAGAGGGAGTCTAACGAACACCGGGGAGCTGTTTTTT.

The chain has TRBV11-3 and TRBJ2-7; unclear D gene. Between the trimmed V and J ends, which lost 7 bases and 1 base, there was a span of 14 bases. Germline lookup yields CDR1 SGHNT and CDR2 YENEEA. CDR3 length equals 14 residues. The CDR3 nucleotides are TGTGCCAGCACCGCGACATCAATGTCCTACGAGCAGTACTTC. This codes for CASTATSMSYEQYF.

This clone was picked up a small number of times. The V call is TRBV5-1, the J call TRBJ1-6; D unresolved. Deletions cut 0 bases from V and 8 bases from J, with 6 bases between. The CDR3 consists of 13 residues. CDR1 and CDR2 from the germline V gene are SGHRS and YFSETQ. The CDR3 coding sequence is TGCGCCAGCAGCTTGGCGGAGGATTCACCCCTCCACTTT. Protein product: CASSLAEDSPLHF.

In this sample, this clone turned up once. The chain couples TRBV3-1 (or the pseudogene TRBV3-2) to TRBJ1-3; D is unclear. V was trimmed by 4 bases and J by 1 base, leaving 8 bases between them. The CDR3 loop spans 14 amino acids. CDR1 and CDR2 (germline): LGHDT, YNNKEL (reference sequence). CDR3 in amino acids: CASSRRASGNTIYF. Here the CDR3 DNA reads TGTGCCAGCAGCCGTCGCGCTTCTGGAAACACCATATATTTT.

V and J are TRBV7-2 and TRBJ2-5; TRBD2 aligns across 7 bases. CDR3 length equals 14 residues. J was trimmed by 5 bases and V by 3 bases; bases with no gene match: 6. Germline-derived CDR1 and CDR2 are SGHTA and FQGNSA. CDR3 nucleotides: TGTGCCAGCAGCTTTCAAGCGGGGAGGGAGACCCAGTACTTC. This translates into CASSFQAGRETQYF.

The sample holds one count of this clone. The chain carries TRBV19 and TRBJ2-3; 11 bases match TRBD1. Trimming took 3 bases from V and 5 from J; bases not matched to a gene: 4. The CDR3 is 15 amino acids. Per germline, CDR1 LNHDA and CDR2 SQIVND (reference sequence). Here the CDR3 reads CASSMGGTGGDTQYF. CDR3 nucleotides: TGTGCCAGTAGTATGGGTGGGACAGGGGGAGATACGCAGTATTTT.

J is TRBJ1-2 and V is TRBV19; TRBD1 agrees at 7 bases. This CDR3 spans 14 amino acids. Germline V lookup: CDR1 LNHDA, CDR2 SQIVND (reference sequence). The trim removed 1 base at V and 8 bases at J, leaving 7 bases unmatched. As DNA, the CDR3 is TGTGCCAGTAGTATAGCCCAGACAGGGAACGGCTACACCTTC. Amino acids: CASSIAQTGNGYTF.

This clone was seen a handful of times. This chain connects TRBV18 to TRBJ1-1, with no clear D. This CDR3 region has 14 residues. Looked up from germline, CDR1 is KGHSH and CDR2 is LQKENI. V was clipped by 7 bases and J by 1 base, with 13 bases between them. For the CDR3, the DNA is TGTGCCAGCTACCACAGCCGGGAGAACACTGAAGCTTTCTTT. Translation gives CASYHSRENTEAFF.

The chain combines TRBV5-6 with TRBJ1-6; 10 bases are shared with TRBD1. The germline gives CDR1 SGHDT, CDR2 YYEEEE. V shed 2 bases and J 6 bases; nucleotides not matched to a gene: 2. The CDR3 runs to 15 residues. Here the CDR3 reads CASSFRDRGNSPLHF. The DNA for the CDR3 is TGTGCCAGCAGCTTCCGGGACAGGGGTAATTCACCCCTCCACTTT.

The rearrangement links TRBV12-5 to TRBJ1-5; 11 bases are shared with TRBD1. From germline, CDR1 is LGHNT and CDR2 FRNRAP. Unmatched junction bases numbered 3, after V lost 5 bases and J lost 3 bases. This CDR3 contains 15 residues. The CDR3 DNA reads as TGTGCTAGTGGTCCAGGACAGGGGGCCAATCAGCCCCAGCATTTT. This sequence encodes CASGPGQGANQPQHF.

V is TRBV3-1 (or the pseudogene TRBV3-2) and J is TRBJ2-1; D is perhaps TRBD2 (6 bases). The ends were cut back, 5 bases at V and 7 bases at J, with 21 bases in the middle. The CDR3 loop spans 16 amino acids. The germline V gene encodes CDR1 LGHDT and CDR2 YNNKEL (reference sequence). The CDR3 region has the DNA TGTGCCAGCAGCTTGACGGTGAGCGGGCCACGGAATGAGCAGTTCTTC. Translation gives CASSLTVSGPRNEQFF.

The V and J genes are TRBV19 and TRBJ2-5, with a weak D call TRBD1 (7 bases). V lost 1 base to trimming and J lost 0 bases, with 12 bases between them. This CDR3 contains 16 residues. Germline lookup yields CDR1 LNHDA and CDR2 SQIVND (reference sequence). As DNA, the CDR3 is TGTGCCAGTAGTATAGGGGACAGCGGGTACCAAGAGACCCAGTACTTC. Its protein product is CASSIGDSGYQETQYF.

The V and J genes are TRBV24-1 and TRBJ2-2, with D maybe TRBD2 (6 bases). Looked up from germline, CDR1 is KGHDR and CDR2 is SFDVKD. The V gene lost 1 base and the J gene lost 1 base, with 9 bases spanning the gap. CDR3 length: 16 amino acids. CDR3 region: CATSDFRGRNTGELFF. CDR3 DNA sequence: TGTGCCACCAGTGATTTCCGGGGGAGGAACACCGGGGAGCTGTTTTTT.

The chain couples TRBV5-1 to TRBJ2-3; a weak D match, TRBD2 (6 bases). The CDR3 has 16 residues. Looked up from germline, CDR1 is SGHRS and CDR2 is YFSETQ. The germline V and J ends were trimmed by 3 bases and 3 bases, with 17 bases remaining between them. The CDR3 DNA follows: TGCGCCAGCAGCTCGGAAGTCGGGGGTTGGACAGATACGCAGTATTTT. It translates to CASSSEVGGWTDTQYF.

This chain joins TRBV19 and TRBJ1-1; weak D call: TRBD1 (6 bases). The germline V and J ends were trimmed by 3 bases and 8 bases, with 22 bases remaining between them. Germline V gene sequence: CDR1 LNHDA, CDR2 SQIVND (reference sequence). CDR3 length equals 16 residues. The CDR3 spells CASSISGQLRHPEAFF. Written as DNA, the CDR3 is TGTGCCAGTAGTATCTCGGGACAACTTAGACATCCCGAAGCTTTCTTT.

J is TRBJ2-2 and V is TRBV28; D may be TRBD1 (6 bases). V lost 5 bases to trimming and J lost 5 bases, with 18 bases between them. Germline V gives CDR1 MDHEN, CDR2 SYDVKM. The CDR3 covers 16 residues. CDR3 region: CASSDRTAAWTGELFF. DNA for the CDR3: TGTGCCAGCAGTGACCGGACAGCCGCATGGACCGGGGAGCTGTTTTTT.

The chain has TRBV30 and TRBJ2-3; 13 nucleotides match TRBD2. Trimming took 3 bases from V and 1 from J; bases not matched to a gene: 4. This CDR3 is 16 amino acids long. The germline V gene encodes CDR1 GTSNPN and CDR2 SVGIG (reference sequence). CDR3 amino acids: CAWRGGLAGRTDTQYF. In DNA, the CDR3 is TGTGCCTGGAGGGGGGGACTAGCGGGGCGCACAGATACGCAGTATTTT.